This TCR beta chain appears in the sequencing data of a study of blood T cell repertoires in COVID-19. Study information: Nucleic acid was either cDNA or gDNA, and it came from T cells, B-cell-depleted T cells, or PBMCs.

The germline V gene has CDR1 SEHNR and CDR2 FQNEAQ (reference sequence). CDR3 length: 12 residues. Trimming cost V 2 bases and J 11 bases, with 12 bases left between them. This table comes from immunoSEQ multiplex PCR, and its TCRdb copy is limited to in-frame clones, with some not included. This repertoire shows 200,000 or so clones, about 86% found once; its top ten account for approximately 1.2%. This TCR was recovered from a woman in her thirties or forties with acute COVID-19. The specimen sequenced was PBMCs or T cells enriched from blood (not recorded which). The chain joins TRBV7-9 to TRBJ1-1; a possible D gene is TRBD1 (5 bases). The CDR3 reads CASSLSGRAAFF. CDR3 sequence (DNA): TGTGCCAGCAGCTTAAGTGGCAGGGCGGCTTTCTTT.